The present entry profiles one T cell receptor (beta chain) with its context. Its specificity is unknown. This specimen comes from a study of T-cell memory formation after mild COVID-19. Study at large: TCR clusters were mostly confined to one donor each.

Study outcomes and limitations: Contracting clones, day 15 to 85, had balanced CD4/CD8, and later expanders favored CD4+.

UMIs and sample barcodes were carried by the TCR alpha and TCR beta cDNA libraries that 5'RACE produced using constant-segment primers. TCRdb fed the 5' RACE reads into MiXCR, producing one record per CDR3 protein. The sample lists under 300,000 distinct CDR3 sequences; under 20% were seen once. Germline CDR1 reads SQVTM; CDR2 reads ANQGSEA. The CDR3 has 11 residues. Trimming took 4 bases from V and 4 from J, leaving 7 bases between them. V gene TRBV29-1 combines with J gene TRBJ1-1, with D tentatively TRBD1 (6 bases). This clonotype was sampled from a man between 18 and 35 years old who had mild COVID-19 (a few samples of this study predate the infection). Cell type and time point are not known. The sample consisted of PBMCs or a T cell subset sorted from them (not recorded which). CDR3 loop: CSVAQGTEAFF. The CDR3 region has the DNA TGCAGCGTTGCACAGGGCACTGAAGCTTTCTTT.